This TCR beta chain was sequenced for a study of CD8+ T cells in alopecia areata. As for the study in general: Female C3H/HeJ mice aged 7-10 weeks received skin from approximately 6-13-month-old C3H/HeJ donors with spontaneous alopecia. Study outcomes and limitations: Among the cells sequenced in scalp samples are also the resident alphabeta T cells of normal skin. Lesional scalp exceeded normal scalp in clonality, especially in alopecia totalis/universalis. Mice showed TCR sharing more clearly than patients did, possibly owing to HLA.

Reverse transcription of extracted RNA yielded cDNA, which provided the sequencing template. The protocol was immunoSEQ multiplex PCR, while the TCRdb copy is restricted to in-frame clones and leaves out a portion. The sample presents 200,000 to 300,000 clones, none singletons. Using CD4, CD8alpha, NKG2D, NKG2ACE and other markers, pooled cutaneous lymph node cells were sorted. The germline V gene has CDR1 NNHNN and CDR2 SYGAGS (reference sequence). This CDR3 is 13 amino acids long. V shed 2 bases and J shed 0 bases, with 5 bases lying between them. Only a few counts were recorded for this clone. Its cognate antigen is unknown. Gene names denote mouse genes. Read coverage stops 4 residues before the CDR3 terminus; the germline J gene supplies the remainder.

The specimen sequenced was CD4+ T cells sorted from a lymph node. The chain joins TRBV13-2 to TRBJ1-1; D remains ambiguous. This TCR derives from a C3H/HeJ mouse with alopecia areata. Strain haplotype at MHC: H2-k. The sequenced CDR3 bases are TGTGCCAGCGGTGACAGTTCAAACACA. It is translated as CASGDSSNT. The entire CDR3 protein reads CASGDSSNTEVFF.